One and the same sample provided the 20 T cell receptor beta chains below, sequenced in a study of T cell responses to AZD1222 COVID-19 vaccine. The protocol was immunoSEQ multiplex PCR, while the TCRdb copy is restricted to in-frame clones and leaves out a portion. The data contain around 30,000 clones, roughly 92% of them singletons. The source was peripheral blood, collected on day 0 of AZD1222 vaccination. The receptor source for this set is an adult in good health.

The gene calls are TRBV9 and TRBJ1-2, with D tentatively TRBD1 (5 bases). Germline CDR1 SGDLS, CDR2 YYNGEE. The V end lost 3 bases, the J end lost 3 bases, and 12 bases lay between the germline ends. CDR3 length equals 14 residues. The CDR3 bases are TGTGCCAGCAGCGAGCTAGGGGTGGACTATGGCTACACCTTC. It codes for CASSELGVDYGYTF.

This clone was detected only once. The chain uses TRBV11-2 and TRBJ1-6; the D gene is possibly TRBD1 (5 bases). Germline V lookup: CDR1 SGHAT, CDR2 FQNNGV. With 0 bases removed from V and 7 bases from J, the gap between germline ends came to 13 bases. The CDR3 is made up of 16 amino acids. Here the CDR3 DNA reads TGTGCCAGCAGCTTAGATATAGGGGCGCGAAATTCACCCCTCCACTTT. It is translated as CASSLDIGARNSPLHF.

This rearrangement joins TRBV29-1 to TRBJ1-1, with 8 bases fitting TRBD1. V dropped 6 bases and J dropped 1; count of bases not matched to a gene: 4. The CDR3 consists of 13 residues. CDR1 is SQVTM, CDR2 ANQGSEA, per germline. The CDR3 coding sequence is TGCAGCGTCAGGGACAGGCGGAACACTGAAGCTTTCTTT. Amino acid sequence: CSVRDRRNTEAFF.

CDR3: CASSSRQSNEKLFF. CDR3 bases: TGCGCCAGCAGCTCCCGACAGTCTAATGAAAAACTGTTTTTT. The gene calls are TRBV4-3 and TRBJ1-4; the D gene is possibly TRBD1 (5 bases). Between the trimmed V and J ends, which lost 5 bases and 3 bases, there was a span of 10 bases. The germline gives CDR1 LGHNA, CDR2 YSLEER. The CDR3 sequence is 14 residues long.

The genes are TRBV6-6 and TRBJ2-1, with TRBD1 matching over 10 bases. Germline lookup yields CDR1 MNHNY and CDR2 SVGAGI (reference sequence). The ends lost 5 bases at V and 7 bases at J; junction bases unmatched: 17. The CDR3 has 18 residues. The CDR3 sequence is CASSRPGTGVPAGNEQFF. The CDR3 nucleotides read TGTGCCAGCAGTCGTCCCGGGACAGGGGTCCCTGCAGGGAATGAGCAGTTCTTC.

The chain has TRBV9 and TRBJ2-1; weak D call: TRBD2 (6 bases). The CDR3 runs to 13 residues. The V end lost 3 bases, the J end lost 3 bases, and 7 bases lay between the germline ends. Germline V CDR1 and CDR2: SGDLS, YYNGEE. In DNA form, the CDR3 reads TGTGCCAGCAGCGCGGACTACTACAATGAGCAGTTCTTC. This translates into CASSADYYNEQFF.

V usage is TRBV7-8 and J usage is TRBJ1-2; the D is unclear. Germline V gives CDR1 SGHVS, CDR2 FQNEAQ. Trimming took 1 base from V and 8 from J, leaving 8 bases between them. This CDR3 comprises 12 residues. This chain's CDR3 is CASSLDNFGYTF. Here the CDR3 DNA reads TGTGCCAGCAGCTTAGATAATTTCGGCTACACCTTC.

This chain links TRBV6-5 with TRBJ1-1; 7 nucleotides align to TRBD1. J was trimmed by 4 bases and V by 6 bases; bases with no gene match: 2. Germline V gene sequence: CDR1 MNHEY, CDR2 SVGAGI. This CDR3 comprises 12 residues. The CDR3 nucleotides read TGTGCCAGCAGGTCAGGGGGCACTGAAGCTTTCTTT. Translated, it gives CASRSGGTEAFF.

Notes on this clone: At one of its ends the junction is not consistent with the germline gene, which may arise from a read error. The chain uses TRBV3-1 (or the pseudogene TRBV3-2) and TRBJ2-7, with D possibly called TRBD1 or TRBD2 (6 bases each). This CDR3 comprises 17 residues. Per germline, CDR1 LGHDT and CDR2 YNNKEL (reference sequence). The CDR3 loop is CPSSQDQSGRGGYEQYF. The CDR3 bases are TGTCCCAGCAGCCAAGACCAAAGCGGCAGGGGAGGCTACGAGCAGTACTTC.

The chain carries TRBV7-7 and TRBJ2-5; 11 bases are a match to TRBD2. Germline CDR1 SSHAT, CDR2 FNYEAQ (reference sequence). With 6 bases clipped from V and 2 bases from J, the junction kept 5 bases outside the gene matches. The CDR3 is 15 amino acids. CDR3 sequence reads: CASRQTSGAQETQYF. The CDR3 DNA sequence: TGTGCCAGCAGACAGACTAGCGGGGCACAAGAGACCCAGTACTTC.

The rearrangement joins TRBV19 to TRBJ2-5; unclear D gene. Germline V gene data show CDR1 as LNHDA and CDR2 as SQIVND (reference sequence). The length of the CDR3 is 14 residues. The V gene lost 8 bases and the J gene lost 1 base, with 14 bases spanning the gap. The CDR3 DNA sequence: TGTGCCAGTGCTGACACATCCACCCAAGAGACCCAGTACTTC. This codes for CASADTSTQETQYF.

The rearrangement links TRBV12-3 or TRBV12-4 to TRBJ1-2, with TRBD1 matching 7 bases. CDR3 length: 13 amino acids. V lost 7 bases, J lost 8 bases, and 10 bases stayed unmatched. CDR3 loop: CASTAQGDSGYTF. The CDR3 nucleotides read TGTGCCAGCACCGCTCAGGGGGACAGCGGCTACACCTTC.

The V gene is TRBV6-1, the J gene TRBJ2-5; the D gene could be TRBD1 or TRBD2 (5 bases each). CDR3 length: 13 amino acids. In germline, CDR1 is MNHNS, CDR2 SASEGT. V was cut by 2 bases and J by 7 bases, with 11 bases left in between. CDR3 nucleotide sequence: TGTGCCAGCAGTGAAAAGAAAGGGACGACCCAGTACTTC. Residues: CASSEKKGTTQYF.

The rearrangement joins TRBV6-1 to TRBJ2-7; D is undetermined. V dropped 0 bases and J dropped 3 bases, with 6 bases sitting between them. The V gene's germline CDR1 is MNHNS and CDR2 SASEGT. This CDR3 comprises 13 residues. The CDR3 spells CASSEALGYEQYF. CDR3 coding DNA: TGTGCCAGCAGTGAAGCGTTGGGCTACGAGCAGTACTTC.

The rearrangement uses TRBV28 and TRBJ1-1; TRBD1 might be the D (6 bases). CDR3 length equals 14 residues. The V end lost 2 bases, the J end lost 13 bases, and 20 bases lay between the germline ends. Germline CDR1 is MDHEN and CDR2 is SYDVKM. CDR3 DNA sequence: TGTGCCAGCAGTTTAGAAGGAGGGGGGGCGAGTCTTTTCTTT. Its protein product is CASSLEGGGASLFF.

V usage is TRBV5-4 and J usage is TRBJ1-2; unclear D gene. V lost 6 bases, J lost 1 base, and 10 bases lay in between. This CDR3 contains 13 residues. CDR1 is SGHNT, CDR2 YYREEE, per germline (reference sequence). CDR3 DNA sequence: TGTGCCAGCACCGGCGTAGATAACTATGGCTACACCTTC. Amino acid sequence: CASTGVDNYGYTF.

V is TRBV5-4 and J is TRBJ1-2, with a tentative D call TRBD1 (5 bases). The CDR3 is 14 amino acids. CDR1 is SGHNT, CDR2 YYREEE, per germline (reference sequence). Trimming left V 2 bases short and J 2 bases short, with 10 bases between. CDR3 in DNA: TGTGCCAGCAGCTTAGGAGGGGCGAACTATGGCTACACCTTC. This gives the protein CASSLGGANYGYTF. Full variable domain (outside the CDR3, taken from reference TRBV5-4 and TRBJ1-2): ETGVTQSPTHLIKTRGQQVTLRCSSQSGHNTVSWYQQALGQGPQFIFQYYREEENGRGNFPPRFSGLQFPNYSSELNVNALELDDSALYLCASSLGGANYGYTFGSGTRLTVV.

The genes are TRBV9 and TRBJ2-2, with 8 bases matching TRBD2. V trimming: 4 bases; J trimming: 1 base; junction bases outside the gene matches: 3. The CDR3 extends over 15 amino acids. Germline V gene data show CDR1 as SGDLS and CDR2 as YYNGEE. The CDR3 DNA sequence: TGTGCCAGCAGCTTGCGGGGGGTGAACACCGGGGAGCTGTTTTTT. Amino acid sequence: CASSLRGVNTGELFF.

The chain joins TRBV7-8 to TRBJ1-3, with D uncertain. Trimming pared 5 bases from V and 1 base from J, leaving 18 bases between. Germline assignment: CDR1 SGHVS and CDR2 FQNEAQ. This CDR3 has 17 amino acids. CDR3 in DNA: TGTGCCAGCAGCCCAAGTACGGCTCTCCAGTCTGGAAACACCATATATTTT. Translation gives CASSPSTALQSGNTIYF.

V and J are TRBV5-1 and TRBJ2-7, with 9 nucleotides matching TRBD1. Losses at the gene ends were 4 bases for V and 5 bases for J; bases not matched to a gene: 22. The CDR3 sequence is 19 residues long. Germline V gene data show CDR1 as SGHRS and CDR2 as YFSETQ. The CDR3 reads CASSQGTPTGTGLIHEQYF. CDR3 nucleotides: TGCGCCAGCAGCCAAGGGACTCCAACCGGGACAGGGTTAATCCACGAGCAGTACTTC.